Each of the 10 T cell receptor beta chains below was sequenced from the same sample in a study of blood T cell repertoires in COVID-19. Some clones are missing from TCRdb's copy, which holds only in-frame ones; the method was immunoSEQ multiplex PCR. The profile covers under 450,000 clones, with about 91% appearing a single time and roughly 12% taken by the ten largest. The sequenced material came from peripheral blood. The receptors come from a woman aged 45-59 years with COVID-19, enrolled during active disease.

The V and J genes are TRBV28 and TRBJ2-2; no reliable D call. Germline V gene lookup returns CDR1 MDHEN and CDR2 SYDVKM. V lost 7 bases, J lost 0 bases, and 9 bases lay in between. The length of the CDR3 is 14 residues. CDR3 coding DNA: TGTGCCAGCACCCTAAACTCGAACACCGGGGAGCTGTTTTTT. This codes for CASTLNSNTGELFF.

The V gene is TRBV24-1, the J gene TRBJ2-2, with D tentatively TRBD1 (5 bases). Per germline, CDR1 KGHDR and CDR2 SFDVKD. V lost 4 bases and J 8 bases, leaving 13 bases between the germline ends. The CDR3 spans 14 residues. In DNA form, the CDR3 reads TGTGCCACCAGTGACCCCAACAGGCCGGGGGAGCTGTTTTTT. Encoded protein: CATSDPNRPGELFF.

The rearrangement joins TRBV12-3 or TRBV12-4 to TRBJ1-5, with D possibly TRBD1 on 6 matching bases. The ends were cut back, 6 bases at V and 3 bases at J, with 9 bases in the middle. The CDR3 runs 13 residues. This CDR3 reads CASSTGINQPQHF. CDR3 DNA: TGTGCCAGCAGCACAGGGATCAATCAGCCCCAGCATTTT.

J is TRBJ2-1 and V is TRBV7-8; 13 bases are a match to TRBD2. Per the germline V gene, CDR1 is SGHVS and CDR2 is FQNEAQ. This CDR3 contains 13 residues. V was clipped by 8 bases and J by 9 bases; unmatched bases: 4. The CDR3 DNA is TGTGCCAGCGGGACTAGCGGGGAAGGTGAGCAGTTCTTC. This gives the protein CASGTSGEGEQFF.

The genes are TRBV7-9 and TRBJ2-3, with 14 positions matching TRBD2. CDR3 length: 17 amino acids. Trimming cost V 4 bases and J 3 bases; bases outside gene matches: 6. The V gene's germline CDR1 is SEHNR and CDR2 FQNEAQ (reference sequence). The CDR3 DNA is TGTGCCAGCAGCTGGGGGACTAGCGGGGGCGATACAGATACGCAGTATTTT. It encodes CASSWGTSGGDTDTQYF. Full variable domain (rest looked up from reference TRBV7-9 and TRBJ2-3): DTGVSQNPRHKITKRGQNVTFRCDPISEHNRLYWYRQTLGQGPEFLTYFQNEAQLEKSRLLSDRFSAERPKGSFSTLEIQRTEQGDSAMYLCASSWGTSGGDTDTQYFGPGTRLTVL.

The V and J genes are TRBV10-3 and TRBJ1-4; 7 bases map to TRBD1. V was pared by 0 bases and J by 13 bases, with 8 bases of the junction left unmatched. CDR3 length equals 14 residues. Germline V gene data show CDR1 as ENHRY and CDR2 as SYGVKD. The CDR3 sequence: CAISESGQLSGLFF. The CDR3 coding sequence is TGTGCCATCAGTGAGTCGGGACAGCTCTCTGGACTGTTTTTT.

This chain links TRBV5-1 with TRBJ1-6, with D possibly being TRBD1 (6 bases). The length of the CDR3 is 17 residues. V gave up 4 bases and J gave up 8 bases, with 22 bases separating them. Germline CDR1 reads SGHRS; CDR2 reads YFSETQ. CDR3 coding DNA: TGCGCCAGCAGCCGAGGGACACCTTCGAGTGTAGATTCACCCCTCCACTTT. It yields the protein CASSRGTPSSVDSPLHF.

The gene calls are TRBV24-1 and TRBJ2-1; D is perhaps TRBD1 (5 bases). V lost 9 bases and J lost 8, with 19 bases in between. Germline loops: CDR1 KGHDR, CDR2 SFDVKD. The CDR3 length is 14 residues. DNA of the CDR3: TGTGCCACCGGGGCCCTGGGGCGCTTAGATGAGCAGTTCTTC. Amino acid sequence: CATGALGRLDEQFF.

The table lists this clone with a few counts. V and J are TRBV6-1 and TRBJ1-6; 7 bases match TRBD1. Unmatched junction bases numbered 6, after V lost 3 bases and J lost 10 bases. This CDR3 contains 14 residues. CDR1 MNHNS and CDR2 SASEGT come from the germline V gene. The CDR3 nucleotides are TGTGCCAGCAGTGACAGGGGGGAAGTCTCACCCCTCCACTTT. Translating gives CASSDRGEVSPLHF.

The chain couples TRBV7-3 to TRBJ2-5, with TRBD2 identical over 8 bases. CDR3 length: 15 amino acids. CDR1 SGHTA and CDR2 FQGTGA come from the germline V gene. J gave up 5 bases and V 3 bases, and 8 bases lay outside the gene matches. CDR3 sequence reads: CASSFSGAWGETQYF. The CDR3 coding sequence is TGTGCCAGCAGCTTTAGCGGGGCCTGGGGGGAGACCCAGTACTTC.